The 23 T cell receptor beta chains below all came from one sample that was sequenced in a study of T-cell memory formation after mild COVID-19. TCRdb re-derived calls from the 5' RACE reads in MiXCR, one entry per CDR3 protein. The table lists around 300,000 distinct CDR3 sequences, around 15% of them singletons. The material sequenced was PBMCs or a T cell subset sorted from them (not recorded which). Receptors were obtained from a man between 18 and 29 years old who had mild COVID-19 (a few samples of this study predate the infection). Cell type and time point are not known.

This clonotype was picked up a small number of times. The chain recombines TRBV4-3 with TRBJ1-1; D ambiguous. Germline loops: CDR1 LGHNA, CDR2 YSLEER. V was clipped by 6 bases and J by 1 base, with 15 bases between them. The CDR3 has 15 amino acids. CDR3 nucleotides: TGCGCCAGCAGGAGGTCTTTAGCAGGGAACACTGAAGCTTTCTTT. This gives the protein CASRRSLAGNTEAFF.

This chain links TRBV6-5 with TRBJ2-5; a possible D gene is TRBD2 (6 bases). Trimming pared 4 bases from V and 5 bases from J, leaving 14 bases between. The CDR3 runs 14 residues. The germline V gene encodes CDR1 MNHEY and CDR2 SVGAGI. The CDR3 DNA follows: TGTGCCAGCAGTTTTTTAGCGGCGGCGGAGACCCAGTACTTC. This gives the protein CASSFLAAAETQYF.

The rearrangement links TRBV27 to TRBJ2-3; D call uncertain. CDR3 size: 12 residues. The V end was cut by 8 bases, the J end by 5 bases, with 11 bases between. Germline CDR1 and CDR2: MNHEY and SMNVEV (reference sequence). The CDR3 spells CASRPNEDTQYF. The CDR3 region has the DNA TGTGCCAGCCGGCCCAACGAAGATACGCAGTATTTT.

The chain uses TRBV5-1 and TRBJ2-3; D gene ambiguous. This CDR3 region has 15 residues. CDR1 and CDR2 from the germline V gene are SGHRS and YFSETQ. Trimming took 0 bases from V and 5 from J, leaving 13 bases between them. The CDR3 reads CASSLAPIRGDTQYF. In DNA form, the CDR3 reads TGCGCCAGCAGCTTGGCCCCCATCCGAGGAGATACGCAGTATTTT.

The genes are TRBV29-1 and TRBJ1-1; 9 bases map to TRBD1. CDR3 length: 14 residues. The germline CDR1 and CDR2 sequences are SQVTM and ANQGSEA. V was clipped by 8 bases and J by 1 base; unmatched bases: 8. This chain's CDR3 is CSFGGDRANTEAFF. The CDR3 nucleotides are TGCAGCTTCGGAGGGGACAGGGCGAACACTGAAGCTTTCTTT.

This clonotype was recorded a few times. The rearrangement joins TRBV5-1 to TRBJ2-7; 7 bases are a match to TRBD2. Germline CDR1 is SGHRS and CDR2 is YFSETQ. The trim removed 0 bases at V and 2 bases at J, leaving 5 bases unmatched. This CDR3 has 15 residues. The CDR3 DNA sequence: TGCGCCAGCAGCTTGGAGCGGGGACCCCCCTACGAGCAGTACTTC. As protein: CASSLERGPPYEQYF.

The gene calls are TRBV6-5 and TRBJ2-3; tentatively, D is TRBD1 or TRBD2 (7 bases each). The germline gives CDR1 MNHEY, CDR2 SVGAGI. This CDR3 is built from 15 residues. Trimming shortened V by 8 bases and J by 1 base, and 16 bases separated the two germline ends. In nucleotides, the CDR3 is TGTGCCAGCTCCAGGGGGGGGCCGGGCACAGATACGCAGTATTTT. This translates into CASSRGGPGTDTQYF.

In nucleotides, the CDR3 is TGCAGTGCTAGCAGAATAGCGGATCAGCCCCAGCATTTT. Its protein is CSASRIADQPQHF. The chain has TRBV20-1 and TRBJ1-5; no clear D. The germline V and J ends were trimmed by 3 bases and 5 bases, with 11 bases remaining between them. The germline V gene has CDR1 DFQATT and CDR2 SNEGSKA (reference sequence). CDR3 length: 13 residues.

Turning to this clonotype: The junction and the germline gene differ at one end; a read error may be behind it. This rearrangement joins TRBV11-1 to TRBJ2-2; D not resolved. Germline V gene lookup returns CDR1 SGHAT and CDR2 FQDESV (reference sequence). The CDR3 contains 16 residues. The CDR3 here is CASSPSRAAKTGELFF. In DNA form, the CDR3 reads TGTGCCAGCAGCCCCTCCCGGGCAGCGAAAACCGGGGAGCTGTTTTTT.

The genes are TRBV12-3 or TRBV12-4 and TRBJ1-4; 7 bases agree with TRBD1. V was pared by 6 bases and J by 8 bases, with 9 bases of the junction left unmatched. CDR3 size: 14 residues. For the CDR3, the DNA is TGTGCCAGCAGCTTCGACAGGGTGGGGGAAAAACTGTTTTTT. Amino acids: CASSFDRVGEKLFF.

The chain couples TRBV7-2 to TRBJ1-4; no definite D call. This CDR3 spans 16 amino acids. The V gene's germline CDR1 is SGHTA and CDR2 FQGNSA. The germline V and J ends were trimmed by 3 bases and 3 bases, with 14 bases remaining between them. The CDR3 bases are TGTGCCAGCAGCTTGGGCGGGAGGACGGCTAATGAAAAACTGTTTTTT. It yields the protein CASSLGGRTANEKLFF.

The CDR3 is CASSPGYQPNQPQHF. The DNA of the CDR3 is TGTGCCAGCAGCCCTGGGTACCAACCCAATCAGCCCCAGCATTTT. V and J are TRBV7-2 and TRBJ1-5; D uncertain. Trimming cost V 5 bases and J 3 bases, with 14 bases left between them. Germline V CDR1 and CDR2: SGHTA, FQGNSA. The CDR3 sequence is 15 residues long.

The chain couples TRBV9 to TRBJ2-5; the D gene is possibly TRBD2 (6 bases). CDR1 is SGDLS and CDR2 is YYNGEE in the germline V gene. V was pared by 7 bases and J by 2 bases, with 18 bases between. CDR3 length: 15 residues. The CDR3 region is CASGGLEAIQETQYF. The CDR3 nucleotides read TGTGCCAGCGGGGGACTGGAGGCTATACAAGAGACCCAGTACTTC. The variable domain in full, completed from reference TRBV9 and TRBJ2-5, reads DSGVTQTPKHLITATGQRVTLRCSPRSGDLSVYWYQQSLDQGLQFLIQYYNGEERAKGNILERFSAQQFPDLHSELNLSSLELGDSALYFCASGGLEAIQETQYFGPGTRLLVL.

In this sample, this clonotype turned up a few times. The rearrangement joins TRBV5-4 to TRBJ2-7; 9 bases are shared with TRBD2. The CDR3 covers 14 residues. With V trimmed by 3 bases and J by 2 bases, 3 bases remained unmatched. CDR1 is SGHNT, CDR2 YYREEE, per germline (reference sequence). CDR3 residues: CASSSSSGAYEQYF. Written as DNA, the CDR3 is TGTGCCAGCAGCTCGTCTAGCGGGGCCTACGAGCAGTACTTC. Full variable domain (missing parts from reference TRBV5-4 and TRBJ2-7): ETGVTQSPTHLIKTRGQQVTLRCSSQSGHNTVSWYQQALGQGPQFIFQYYREEENGRGNFPPRFSGLQFPNYSSELNVNALELDDSALYLCASSSSSGAYEQYFGPGTRLTVT.

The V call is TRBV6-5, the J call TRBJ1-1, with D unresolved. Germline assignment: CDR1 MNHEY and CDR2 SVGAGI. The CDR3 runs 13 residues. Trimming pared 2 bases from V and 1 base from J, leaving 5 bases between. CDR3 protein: CASSYVKNTEAFF. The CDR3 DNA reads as TGTGCCAGCAGTTACGTCAAGAACACTGAAGCTTTCTTT.

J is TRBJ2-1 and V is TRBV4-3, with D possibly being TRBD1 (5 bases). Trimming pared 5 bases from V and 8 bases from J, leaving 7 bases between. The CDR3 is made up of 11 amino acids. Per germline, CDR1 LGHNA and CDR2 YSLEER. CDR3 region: CASSEGDEQFF. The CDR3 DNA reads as TGCGCCAGCAGCGAAGGGGATGAGCAGTTCTTC.

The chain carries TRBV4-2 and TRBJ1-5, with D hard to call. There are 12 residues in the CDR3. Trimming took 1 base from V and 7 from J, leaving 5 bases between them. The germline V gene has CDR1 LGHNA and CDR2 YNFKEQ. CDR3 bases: TGTGCCAGCAGCCAAGGGCTCCAGCCCCAGCATTTT. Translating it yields CASSQGLQPQHF.

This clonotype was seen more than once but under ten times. CDR3 DNA: TGTGCCAGCAGCCCGCCGGGGGGATCACCCCTCCACTTT. It encodes CASSPPGGSPLHF. The chain has TRBV13 and TRBJ1-6; tentatively, D is TRBD1 (5 bases). The germline V and J ends were trimmed by 5 bases and 10 bases, with 12 bases remaining between them. Germline values: CDR1 PRHDT, CDR2 FYEKMQ (reference sequence). CDR3 length: 13 amino acids.

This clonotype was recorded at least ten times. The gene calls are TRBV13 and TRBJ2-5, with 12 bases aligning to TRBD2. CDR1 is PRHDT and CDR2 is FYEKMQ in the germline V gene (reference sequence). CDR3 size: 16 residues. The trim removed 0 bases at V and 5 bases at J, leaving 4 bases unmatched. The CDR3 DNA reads TGTGCCAGCAGCTTAGGCCTAGCGGGGGGGCTCGAGACCCAGTACTTC. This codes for CASSLGLAGGLETQYF.

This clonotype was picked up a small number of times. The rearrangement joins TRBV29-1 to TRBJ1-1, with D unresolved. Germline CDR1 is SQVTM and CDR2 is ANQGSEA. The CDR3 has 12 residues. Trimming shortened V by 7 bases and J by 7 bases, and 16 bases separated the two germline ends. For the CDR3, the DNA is TGCAGCGCCCAGCCAGGCCCCGGTGAAGCTTTCTTT. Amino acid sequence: CSAQPGPGEAFF.

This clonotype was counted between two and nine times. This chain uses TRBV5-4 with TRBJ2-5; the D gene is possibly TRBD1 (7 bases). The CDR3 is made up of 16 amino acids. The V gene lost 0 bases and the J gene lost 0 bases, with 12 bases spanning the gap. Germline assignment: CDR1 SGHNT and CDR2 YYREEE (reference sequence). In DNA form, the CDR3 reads TGTGCCAGCAGCTTGGCGGCAGGGGGGAACCAAGAGACCCAGTACTTC. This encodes CASSLAAGGNQETQYF.

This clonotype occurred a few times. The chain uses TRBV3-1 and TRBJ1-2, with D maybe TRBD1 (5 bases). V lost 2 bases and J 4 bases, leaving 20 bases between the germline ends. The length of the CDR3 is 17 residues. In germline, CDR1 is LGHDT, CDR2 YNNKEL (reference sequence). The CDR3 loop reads CASSQFIGHLGGYGYTF. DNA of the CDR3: TGTGCCAGCAGCCAATTTATAGGGCACCTGGGGGGCTATGGCTACACCTTC.

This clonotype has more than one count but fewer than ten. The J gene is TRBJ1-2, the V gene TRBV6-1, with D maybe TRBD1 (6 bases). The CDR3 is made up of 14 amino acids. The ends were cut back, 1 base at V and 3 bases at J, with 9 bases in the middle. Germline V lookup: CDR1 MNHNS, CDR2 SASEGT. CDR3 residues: CASSEVGGYYGYTF. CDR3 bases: TGTGCCAGCAGTGAAGTCGGGGGCTACTATGGCTACACCTTC.